This T cell receptor (beta chain) stems from a study of CD8 T cells in ankylosing spondylitis. In the case of this clonotype: Antigen specificity is unknown.

This CDR3 has 16 residues. Trimming left V 1 base short and J 4 bases short, with 13 bases between. TCRdb reanalysed the 5' RACE reads using MiXCR and keeps one entry per CDR3 protein. The profile shows just under 550,000 distinct CDR3 sequences, more than 9.5% of them singletons. Study-wide results and limits: Ankylosing spondylitis blood appeared to be characterized by a TCR beta motif of 8 or 9 highly homologous variants. As for the disease-linked clones, they showed a CD8+ phenotype and occurred at relatively low frequencies in peripheral blood. Before this, some motif variants had been reported in reactive arthritis synovial fluid and blood.

The sample comprised blood, either unsorted or a sorted T cell fraction (not recorded which). This chain connects TRBV12-3 or TRBV12-4 to TRBJ2-2, with D possibly TRBD2 on 6 matching bases. This clonotype originated in a male donor with ankylosing spondylitis. The CDR3 sequence is CASSLVEGAGTGELFF. CDR3 sequence (DNA): TGTGCCAGCAGTTTAGTAGAGGGAGCGGGCACCGGGGAGCTGTTTTTT.